A selection of T cell receptor beta chains follows, all from one sample in a study of identical twins. TCRdb independently ran MiXCR on the 5' RACE reads; one entry per CDR3 protein. The sample lists around 1.7 million distinct CDR3 sequences, under 35% seen once, with under 0.35% in the top ten. The sample was cord blood. These receptors were obtained from a newborn girl in good health. The CDR3 runs from the conserved cysteine through the conserved F or W. Each record gives: clone size, V gene, J gene, D gene, CDR3 DNA, CDR3 protein. The D gene is left open where the match is weak. Clone size appears in some rows only: once, few, many, or a class for an expanded clone.

clone_size: few; v_call: TRBV7-6; j_call: TRBJ2-2; d_call: NA; cdr3_nt: TGTGCCAGCAGCTTGAAGGCTAACACCGGGGAGCTGTTTTTT; cdr3_aa: CASSLKANTGELFF
clone_size: few; v_call: TRBV5-1; j_call: TRBJ1-1; d_call: NA; cdr3_nt: TGCGCCAGCAGCTTGGATATAAGGGACGTCTTTTCAGCTTTCTTT; cdr3_aa: CASSLDIRDVFSAFF
clone_size: few; v_call: TRBV5-1; j_call: TRBJ2-3; d_call: TRBD2; cdr3_nt: TGCGCCAGCAGCTTGGATCGAGCGGGGGGCGCAGATACGCAGTATTTT; cdr3_aa: CASSLDRAGGADTQYF
clone_size: few; v_call: TRBV28; j_call: TRBJ2-7; d_call: TRBD2; cdr3_nt: TGTGCCAGCAGTTTATTGACTAGCGGGACGACCGAGCAGTACTTC; cdr3_aa: CASSLLTSGTTEQYF
clone_size: NA; v_call: TRBV12-5; j_call: TRBJ2-5; d_call: TRBD2; cdr3_nt: TGTGCTAGAGGTTTGTCTAGCGGGGAGGAGACCCAGTACTTC; cdr3_aa: CARGLSSGEETQYF
clone_size: few; v_call: TRBV6-6; j_call: TRBJ2-7; d_call: NA; cdr3_nt: TGTGCCAGCAGCCTCGACAGCGCCCTAAACGAGCAGTACTTC; cdr3_aa: CASSLDSALNEQYF
clone_size: NA; v_call: TRBV3-1; j_call: TRBJ1-2; d_call: NA; cdr3_nt: TGTGCCAGCAGCCCCCCAGGGCTGAAGAGATATGGCTACACCTTC; cdr3_aa: CASSPPGLKRYGYTF
clone_size: many; v_call: TRBV4-2; j_call: TRBJ1-2; d_call: TRBD1; cdr3_nt: TGTGCCAGCAGCCCGGGACAGCTTTTTTCCGGCTACACCTTC; cdr3_aa: CASSPGQLFSGYTF
clone_size: NA; v_call: TRBV11-2; j_call: TRBJ2-1; d_call: NA; cdr3_nt: TGTGCCAGCAGCTTATCGGGTGCCGAGCAGTTCTTC; cdr3_aa: CASSLSGAEQFF
clone_size: few; v_call: TRBV4-2; j_call: TRBJ1-3; d_call: NA; cdr3_nt: TGTGCCAGCAGCCAAGATACCGTTTCTGGAAACACCATATATTTT; cdr3_aa: CASSQDTVSGNTIYF
clone_size: few; v_call: TRBV6-5; j_call: TRBJ2-2; d_call: NA; cdr3_nt: TGTGCCAGCTGGACTACGAACACCGGGGAGCTGTTTTTT; cdr3_aa: CASWTTNTGELFF
clone_size: few; v_call: TRBV12-3/TRBV12-4; j_call: TRBJ2-1; d_call: NA; cdr3_nt: TGTGCCAGCAGTTCCTCTTGGGAGCAAAGCAATGAGCAGTTCTTC; cdr3_aa: CASSSSWEQSNEQFF
clone_size: NA; v_call: TRBV27; j_call: TRBJ2-1; d_call: NA; cdr3_nt: TGTGCCAGCAGTCCTGGGGTGATCATATACAATGAGCAGTTCTTC; cdr3_aa: CASSPGVIIYNEQFF
clone_size: few; v_call: TRBV6-1; j_call: TRBJ1-5; d_call: TRBD1; cdr3_nt: TGTGCCAGCAGGGACGGGACAGCTAGCAATCAGCCCCAGCATTTT; cdr3_aa: CASRDGTASNQPQHF
clone_size: NA; v_call: TRBV9; j_call: TRBJ2-3; d_call: NA; cdr3_nt: TGTGCCAGCAGCGTAGGTCTAGGGAGCACAGATGCGCAGTATTTT; cdr3_aa: CASSVGLGSTDAQYF
clone_size: NA; v_call: TRBV15; j_call: TRBJ2-3; d_call: NA; cdr3_nt: TGTGCCACCAGCAGAGCAATGGGCACAGATACGCAGTATTTT; cdr3_aa: CATSRAMGTDTQYF
clone_size: NA; v_call: TRBV24-1; j_call: TRBJ2-2; d_call: NA; cdr3_nt: TGTGCCACCAGTGATTGGGCCGAAAACACCGGGGAGCTGTTTTTT; cdr3_aa: CATSDWAENTGELFF
clone_size: NA; v_call: TRBV11-2; j_call: TRBJ2-5; d_call: NA; cdr3_nt: TGTGCCAGCAGCTTATTGGCCGGGGGTTGGCAAGAGACCCAGTACTTC; cdr3_aa: CASSLLAGGWQETQYF
clone_size: NA; v_call: TRBV12-3/TRBV12-4; j_call: TRBJ2-1; d_call: TRBD2; cdr3_nt: TGTACCAGCAGTCGTCACGGGACTAGCTATAATGAGCAGTTCTTC; cdr3_aa: CTSSRHGTSYNEQFF
clone_size: few; v_call: TRBV29-1; j_call: TRBJ2-3; d_call: NA; cdr3_nt: TGCAGCGTGGGTTTTCAGGAGCAGTATTTT; cdr3_aa: CSVGFQEQYF
clone_size: NA; v_call: TRBV10-2; j_call: TRBJ2-7; d_call: TRBD1; cdr3_nt: TGCGCCAGCAGATTGACAGGGACAGCCTACAATGAGCAGTACTTC; cdr3_aa: CASRLTGTAYNEQYF
clone_size: NA; v_call: TRBV7-2; j_call: TRBJ2-1; d_call: NA; cdr3_nt: TGTGCCAGCAGCCGAGGGGACTTCTCCTACAATGAGCAGTTCTTC; cdr3_aa: CASSRGDFSYNEQFF
clone_size: few; v_call: TRBV12-3/TRBV12-4; j_call: TRBJ2-5; d_call: TRBD2; cdr3_nt: TGTGCCAGCAGTTTAGCCCTAGCGGGATTAAACCAAGAGACCCAGTACTTC; cdr3_aa: CASSLALAGLNQETQYF
clone_size: NA; v_call: TRBV5-1; j_call: TRBJ2-7; d_call: NA; cdr3_nt: TGCGCCAGCAGCTTGGTACGCGGGGGCTCCTACAATGAGCAGTACTTC; cdr3_aa: CASSLVRGGSYNEQYF
clone_size: few; v_call: TRBV12-3/TRBV12-4; j_call: TRBJ2-4; d_call: TRBD2; cdr3_nt: TGTGCCAGCAGCCCATTACTAGCGGGGGCTGTTCTAGCCAAAAACATTCAGTACTTC; cdr3_aa: CASSPLLAGAVLAKNIQYF
clone_size: few; v_call: TRBV20-1; j_call: TRBJ2-7; d_call: TRBD2; cdr3_nt: TGCAGTGCTAGCCCAGCGGGAGGCACCTACGAGCAGTACTTC; cdr3_aa: CSASPAGGTYEQYF
clone_size: few; v_call: TRBV3-1; j_call: TRBJ1-2; d_call: NA; cdr3_nt: TGTGCCAGCAGCCAAGAAATCAGGGTCTGGGGTGGCTACACCTTC; cdr3_aa: CASSQEIRVWGGYTF
clone_size: NA; v_call: TRBV5-6; j_call: TRBJ1-1; d_call: NA; cdr3_nt: TGTGCCAGCAGCTTGGCTAATTCGGACACGCGGAACACTGAAGCTTTCTTT; cdr3_aa: CASSLANSDTRNTEAFF
clone_size: few; v_call: TRBV29-1; j_call: TRBJ2-7; d_call: TRBD2; cdr3_nt: TGCAGCGTTAGGACTAGCGGGGGCAGCTCCTACGAGCAGTACTTC; cdr3_aa: CSVRTSGGSSYEQYF
clone_size: NA; v_call: TRBV20-1; j_call: TRBJ2-7; d_call: TRBD2; cdr3_nt: TGCAGTGCTAGAGATTCACGGGGGAGGGCCTACGAGCAGTACTTC; cdr3_aa: CSARDSRGRAYEQYF
clone_size: NA; v_call: TRBV18; j_call: TRBJ2-6; d_call: NA; cdr3_nt: TGTGCCAGCTCACCACCGAGGCGACAGACTTTCTCTGGGGCCAACGTCCTGACTTTC; cdr3_aa: CASSPPRRQTFSGANVLTF
clone_size: NA; v_call: TRBV6-5; j_call: TRBJ2-1; d_call: NA; cdr3_nt: NA; cdr3_aa: CDSSFGTGAFF
clone_size: many; v_call: TRBV10-3; j_call: TRBJ2-7; d_call: TRBD1; cdr3_nt: TGTGCCATCAGTGGGGGACAGGGGATCTCCTACGAGCAGTACTTC; cdr3_aa: CAISGGQGISYEQYF
clone_size: many; v_call: TRBV6-6; j_call: TRBJ2-5; d_call: NA; cdr3_nt: TGTGCCAGCAGTCACACGGTCAGAACCTTTGAGTACTTC; cdr3_aa: CASSHTVRTFEYF
clone_size: NA; v_call: TRBV5-1; j_call: TRBJ2-7; d_call: TRBD2; cdr3_nt: TGCGCCAGCAGCCAGATAGCGGGAGGGATTTGTGAGCAGTACTTC; cdr3_aa: CASSQIAGGICEQYF
clone_size: NA; v_call: TRBV20-1; j_call: TRBJ2-7; d_call: NA; cdr3_nt: TGCAGTGCTAGAGGGGCGGGTAGCGGAACCTACGAGCAGTACTTC; cdr3_aa: CSARGAGSGTYEQYF
clone_size: NA; v_call: TRBV2; j_call: TRBJ2-4; d_call: TRBD1; cdr3_nt: TGTGCCAGCAGAGCACAGGGGGGTGACATTCAGTACTTC; cdr3_aa: CASRAQGGDIQYF
clone_size: few; v_call: TRBV21-1; j_call: TRBJ1-3; d_call: NA; cdr3_nt: NA; cdr3_aa: CASSKVGVGNTIYF
clone_size: NA; v_call: TRBV6-2/TRBV6-3; j_call: TRBJ1-5; d_call: NA; cdr3_nt: TGTGCCAGCAGTTACGAACGAAGGACAGACCTTCTGAATCAGCCCCAGCATTTT; cdr3_aa: CASSYERRTDLLNQPQHF
clone_size: few; v_call: TRBV2; j_call: TRBJ2-6; d_call: NA; cdr3_nt: TGTGCCAGCAGTGAACCCAGATCTGGGGCCAACGTCCTGACTTTC; cdr3_aa: CASSEPRSGANVLTF
clone_size: few; v_call: TRBV4-1; j_call: TRBJ2-3; d_call: NA; cdr3_nt: TGCGCCAGCAGCCAAGGGCCCTCCACAGGTACGCAGTATTTT; cdr3_aa: CASSQGPSTGTQYF